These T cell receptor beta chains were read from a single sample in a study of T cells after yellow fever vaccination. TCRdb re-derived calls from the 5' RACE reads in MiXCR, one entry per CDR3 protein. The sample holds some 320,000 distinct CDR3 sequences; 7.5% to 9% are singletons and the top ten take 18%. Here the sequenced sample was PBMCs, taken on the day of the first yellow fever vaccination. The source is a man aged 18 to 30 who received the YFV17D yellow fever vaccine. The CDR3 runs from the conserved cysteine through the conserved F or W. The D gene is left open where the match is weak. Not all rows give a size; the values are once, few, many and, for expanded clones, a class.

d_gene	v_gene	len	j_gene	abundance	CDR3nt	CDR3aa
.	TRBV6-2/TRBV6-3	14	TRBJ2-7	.	TGTGCCAGCACCTTACCGGGACAAGGTTACGAGCAGTACTTC	CASTLPGQGYEQYF
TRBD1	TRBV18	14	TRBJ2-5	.	TGTGCCAGCTCACCAGGGGGACAGGAAGAGACCCAGTACTTC	CASSPGGQEETQYF
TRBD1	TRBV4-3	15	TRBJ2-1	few	TGCGCCAGCAGCCAAGATTCCGGGACAGAGGTTGGGCAGTTCTTC	CASSQDSGTEVGQFF
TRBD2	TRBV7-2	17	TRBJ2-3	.	TGTGCCAGCAGCTTAATGCGCCTGCGGGGGGTCGGAGATACGCAGTATTTT	CASSLMRLRGVGDTQYF
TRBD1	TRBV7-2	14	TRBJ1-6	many	TGTGCCAGCAGCTTACGACAGGGGGACTCACCCCTCCACTTT	CASSLRQGDSPLHF
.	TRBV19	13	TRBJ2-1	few	TGTGCCAGCCAGACTCTTCTATACAATGAGCAGTTCTTC	CASQTLLYNEQFF
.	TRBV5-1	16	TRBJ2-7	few	TGCGCCAGCAGCAGGGCAGTGAGGGGGAGCTCCTACGAGCAGTACTTC	CASSRAVRGSSYEQYF
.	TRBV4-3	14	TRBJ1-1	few	TGCGCCAGCAGCCAAGATCGAGGGGGCACTGAAGCTTTCTTT	CASSQDRGGTEAFF
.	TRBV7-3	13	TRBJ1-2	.	TGTGCCAGCAGCCCAGAGGGGGTGTACGGCTACACCTTC	CASSPEGVYGYTF
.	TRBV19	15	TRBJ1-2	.	TGTGCCAGTAAGAGGGGGGCCCAAATGTTATATGGCTACACCTTC	CASKRGAQMLYGYTF
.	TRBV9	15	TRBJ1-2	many	TGTGCCAGCAGCGTAGACCCACTAGGAGGTTACGGCTACACCTTC	CASSVDPLGGYGYTF
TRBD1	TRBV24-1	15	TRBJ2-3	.	TGTGCCACCAGTGATACAGGGGGCAGCACAGATACGCAGTATTTT	CATSDTGGSTDTQYF
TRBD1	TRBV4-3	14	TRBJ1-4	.	TGCGCCAGCAGCCTGGACAGGAGTAATGAAAAACTGTTTTTT	CASSLDRSNEKLFF
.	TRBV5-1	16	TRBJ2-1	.	TGCGCCAGCAGCTTGTTCTCACCTAGCCGGTACAATGAGCAGTTCTTC	CASSLFSPSRYNEQFF
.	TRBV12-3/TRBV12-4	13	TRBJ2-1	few	TGTGCCAGCAGTTTAGCGATTTGGAATGAGCAGTTCTTC	CASSLAIWNEQFF
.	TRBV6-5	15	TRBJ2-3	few	TGTGCCAGCAGTTCCGGGACCGCGGGCCCAGATACGCAGTATTTT	CASSSGTAGPDTQYF
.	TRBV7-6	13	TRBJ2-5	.	TGTGCCAGCAGCATTAGACAGGTGGAGACCCAGTACTTC	CASSIRQVETQYF
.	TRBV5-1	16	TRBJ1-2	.	TGCGCCAGCAGCTCCCTCGACGAGCAGGGTCGCGGTGGCTACACCTTC	CASSSLDEQGRGGYTF
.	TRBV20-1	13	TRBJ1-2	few	TGCAGTGCTAGAGACAGGGGAGTTTTGGGCTACACCTTC	CSARDRGVLGYTF
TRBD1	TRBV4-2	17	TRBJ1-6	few	TGTGCCAGCAGCCAACAAAGGACAGGGGAATATAATTCACCCCTCCACTTT	CASSQQRTGEYNSPLHF
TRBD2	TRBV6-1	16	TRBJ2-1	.	TGTGCCAGCAGTCTGCAGCGGGGGGGCCGTCACAATGAGCAGTTCTTC	CASSLQRGGRHNEQFF
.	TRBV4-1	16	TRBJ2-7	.	TGCGCCAGCAGCCCTTACCAATTAAGGACAGCCAACGAGCAGTACTTC	CASSPYQLRTANEQYF
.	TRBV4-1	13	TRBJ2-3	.	TGCGCCAGCAGCCAATCCGTACAGGATACGCAGTATTTT	CASSQSVQDTQYF
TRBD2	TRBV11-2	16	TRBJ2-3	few	TGTGCCAGCAGCTCCTGGCGGGGGGGCCGCACAGATACGCAGTATTTT	CASSSWRGGRTDTQYF
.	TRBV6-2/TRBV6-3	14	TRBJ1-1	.	TGTGCCAGCAGTTACCCGTCGAAGCACACTGAAGCTTTCTTT	CASSYPSKHTEAFF
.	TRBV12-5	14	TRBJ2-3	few	TGTGCTAGTGCCTTAGGGGGGGCCGGGGATACGCAGTATTTT	CASALGGAGDTQYF
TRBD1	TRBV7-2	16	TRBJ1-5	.	TGTGCCAGCAGCTCAACAGGGGCGCGAGGAAATCAGCCCCAGCATTTT	CASSSTGARGNQPQHF
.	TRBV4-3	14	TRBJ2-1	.	TGCGCCAGCAGCCAAGAATCAGTGTACAATGAGCAGTTCTTC	CASSQESVYNEQFF
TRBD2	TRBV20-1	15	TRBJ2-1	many	TGCAGTGCTAGAGATAGCGGGGGACCCTACAATGAGCAGTTCTTC	CSARDSGGPYNEQFF
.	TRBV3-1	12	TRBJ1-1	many	TGTGCCAGCAGCCATAGTGTGACTGAAGCTTTCTTT	CASSHSVTEAFF
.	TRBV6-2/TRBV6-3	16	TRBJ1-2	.	TGTGCCAGCAGTTACGCTCAACAGGGATGGGACTATGGCTACACCTTC	CASSYAQQGWDYGYTF
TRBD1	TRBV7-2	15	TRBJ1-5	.	TGTGCCAGCAGCACCCTACAGGGGAAACATCAGCCCCAGCATTTT	CASSTLQGKHQPQHF
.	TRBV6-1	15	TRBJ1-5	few	TGTGCCAGCAGTGCGACAGGTAATAGCAATCAGCCCCAGCATTTT	CASSATGNSNQPQHF
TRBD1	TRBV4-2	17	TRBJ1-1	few	TGTGCCAGCAGCCAAGATCGCAGGGGGACGATGAACACTGAAGCTTTCTTT	CASSQDRRGTMNTEAFF
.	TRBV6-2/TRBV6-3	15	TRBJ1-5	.	TGTGCCAGCAGGGGGTCGGGGGGCAGTAATCAGCCCCAGCATTTT	CASRGSGGSNQPQHF
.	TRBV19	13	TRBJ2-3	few	TGTGCCAGTATACCCGGGGGTCAAGATACGCAGTATTTT	CASIPGGQDTQYF
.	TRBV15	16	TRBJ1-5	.	TGTGCCACCAGCAGAGATGGACAGAATAGCAATCAGCCCCAGCATTTT	CATSRDGQNSNQPQHF
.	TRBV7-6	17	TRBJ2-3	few	TGTGCCAGCAGCTTCCTCCCACCGGACAGAGACACAGATACGCAGTATTTT	CASSFLPPDRDTDTQYF
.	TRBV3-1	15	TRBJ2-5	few	TGTGCCAGCAGCCAGAACGGGGGACGTCGAGAGACCCAGTACTTC	CASSQNGGRRETQYF
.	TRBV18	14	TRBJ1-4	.	TGTGCCAGCTCACCACGAGGTATTAATGAAAAACTGTTTTTT	CASSPRGINEKLFF
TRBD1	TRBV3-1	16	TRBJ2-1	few	TGTGCCAGCAGCCAAAAACACAGGGGGGCCTACAATGAGCAGTTCTTC	CASSQKHRGAYNEQFF
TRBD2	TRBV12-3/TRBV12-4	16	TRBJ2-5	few	TGTGCCAGCAGTTTAAGTCGCCGGGGGGGCTTGGAGACCCAGTACTTC	CASSLSRRGGLETQYF
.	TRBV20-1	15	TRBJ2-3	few	TGCAGTGCTAGTCAGGCAGGGGGGTTATTGGATACGCAGTATTTT	CSASQAGGLLDTQYF
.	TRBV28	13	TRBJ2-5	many	TGTGCCAGCAGTCCTCCCGGGCGAGAGACCCAGTACTTC	CASSPPGRETQYF
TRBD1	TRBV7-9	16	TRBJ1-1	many	TGTGCCAGCAGACCCCTGGACAGGGAGAAGGACACTGAAGCTTTCTTT	CASRPLDREKDTEAFF
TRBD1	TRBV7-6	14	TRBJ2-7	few	TGTGCCAGCAGCTTAGGGGACAGCGACTACGAGCAGTACTTC	CASSLGDSDYEQYF
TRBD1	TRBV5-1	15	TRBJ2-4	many	TGCGCCAGCAGCTTACGCTCGGGACAGGGAAACATTCAGTACTTC	CASSLRSGQGNIQYF
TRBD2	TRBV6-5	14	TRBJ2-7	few	TGTGCCAGCAGTTCGGGGGGGCCGGGATACGAGCAGTACTTC	CASSSGGPGYEQYF
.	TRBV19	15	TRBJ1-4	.	TGTGCCAGTAGCCCGGAGCGAGCAACTAATGAAAAACTGTTTTTT	CASSPERATNEKLFF
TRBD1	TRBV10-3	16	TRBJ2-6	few	TGTGCCATCAGTGGGACAGGCTTCTCTGGGGCCAACGTCCTGACTTTC	CAISGTGFSGANVLTF
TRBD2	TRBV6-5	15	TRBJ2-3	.	TGTGCCAGCAGTTCGGGGGGGGCCGGCACAGATACGCAGTATTTT	CASSSGGAGTDTQYF